The next 29 T cell receptor beta chains were all read from a single sample in a study of blood T cell repertoires in COVID-19. The table came from immunoSEQ multiplex PCR; TCRdb's copy has only in-frame clones and leaves some out. The sample comprises some 16,000 clones, about nine tenths of which are singletons, and around a tenth rests with the top ten. The sequenced sample consisted of peripheral blood. The receptors derive from a man older than 75 with acute or convalescent COVID-19.

This chain joins TRBV6-5 and TRBJ2-7, with D perhaps TRBD2 (6 bases). CDR1 is MNHEY, CDR2 SVGAGI, per germline. The CDR3 has 15 amino acids. V lost 4 bases to trimming and J lost 6 bases, with 19 bases between them. CDR3 amino acids: CASSSRWREDGEQYF. CDR3 coding DNA: TGTGCCAGCAGTTCCCGTTGGCGGGAAGATGGCGAGCAGTACTTC.

This clone showed up just once. This chain connects TRBV7-9 to TRBJ1-2; D may be TRBD1 (5 bases). In germline, CDR1 is SEHNR, CDR2 FQNEAQ (reference sequence). V was cut by 1 base and J by 8 bases, with 14 bases left in between. The CDR3 extends over 14 amino acids. As DNA, the CDR3 is TGTGCCAGCAGCTTAGGTCTAGGGGTTGGCGGCTACACCTTC. Protein: CASSLGLGVGGYTF.

V is TRBV9 and J is TRBJ1-1; tentatively, D is TRBD1 (6 bases). The V gene's germline CDR1 is SGDLS and CDR2 YYNGEE. This CDR3 has 13 amino acids. V lost 3 bases, J lost 10 bases, and 16 bases lay in between. The CDR3 coding sequence is TGTGCCAGCAGCGGCCCCGCACAGGGACGAGCTTTCTTT. Its translation is CASSGPAQGRAFF.

V is TRBV5-1 and J is TRBJ1-6; D is undetermined. V was pared by 0 bases and J by 7 bases, with 11 bases between. Germline loops: CDR1 SGHRS, CDR2 YFSETQ. The CDR3 spans 15 residues. CDR3 bases: TGCGCCAGCAGCTTGGATCACTCCCCGAATTCACCCCTCCACTTT. As protein: CASSLDHSPNSPLHF.

This clone was recorded only once. The rearrangement links TRBV27 to TRBJ2-1; 8 positions match TRBD1. J lost 10 bases, V lost 6 bases, and 11 bases had no gene match. CDR1 and CDR2 from the germline V gene are MNHEY and SMNVEV (reference sequence). The CDR3 totals 14 residues. This chain's CDR3 is CASSTWGRGQEQFF. CDR3 nucleotides: TGTGCCAGCAGCACCTGGGGCAGGGGGCAGGAGCAGTTCTTC.

Only a few counts were recorded for this clone. V and J are TRBV5-1 and TRBJ1-1; D is perhaps TRBD1 (5 bases). V lost 0 bases and J lost 1, with 13 bases in between. Germline-derived CDR1 and CDR2 are SGHRS and YFSETQ. The CDR3 has 16 residues. CDR3 coding DNA: TGCGCCAGCAGCTTGGCCCAGGGCGCACAGAACACTGAAGCTTTCTTT. It encodes CASSLAQGAQNTEAFF.

This chain joins TRBV5-1 and TRBJ2-5; D possibly corresponds to TRBD2 (6 bases). Trimming stripped 0 bases from V and 2 bases from J, with 8 bases between. Germline V lookup: CDR1 SGHRS, CDR2 YFSETQ. The CDR3 spans 14 residues. As DNA, the CDR3 is TGCGCCAGCAGCTTGGGGGACTTTCAAGAGACCCAGTACTTC. Translated, it gives CASSLGDFQETQYF.

CDR3 sequence: CASSPQGRTDTQYF. The CDR3 DNA reads TGTGCCAGCAGTCCCCAGGGGCGGACAGATACGCAGTATTTT. This chain uses TRBV28 with TRBJ2-3, with D possibly being TRBD1 (6 bases). Germline V CDR1 and CDR2: MDHEN, SYDVKM. Trimming removed 5 bases from V and 3 bases from J, with 12 bases in between. This CDR3 is built from 14 residues.

The gene calls are TRBV30 and TRBJ1-2, with D perhaps matching TRBD1 (6 bases). V shed 6 bases and J shed 3 bases, with 17 bases lying between them. This CDR3 has 14 residues. Per germline, CDR1 GTSNPN and CDR2 SVGIG (reference sequence). The DNA of the CDR3 is TGTGCCTGCCGACGCCAGGGGCGCGACTATGGCTACACCTTC. It specifies CACRRQGRDYGYTF.

The J gene is TRBJ1-2, the V gene TRBV6-5, with D maybe TRBD1 (5 bases). The CDR3 spans 15 residues. Per germline, CDR1 MNHEY and CDR2 SVGAGI. Trimming stripped 5 bases from V and 5 bases from J, with 18 bases between. The CDR3 bases are TGTGCCAGCAGTCGCAACCGGGACTTACTTTATGGCTACACCTTC. Translation gives CASSRNRDLLYGYTF.

This clone has a single count. The V and J genes are TRBV5-1 and TRBJ1-1, with 7 nucleotides matching TRBD1. Losses at the gene ends were 4 bases for V and 5 bases for J; bases not matched to a gene: 8. The CDR3 is 14 amino acids. Per the germline V gene, CDR1 is SGHRS and CDR2 is YFSETQ. CDR3 nucleotide sequence: TGCGCCAGCAGCCAACAGGGGAGTAGAACTGAAGCTTTCTTT. Protein: CASSQQGSRTEAFF.

The CDR3 sequence is CASRAGDKYEQYF. CDR3 bases: TGTGCCAGCAGGGCGGGAGATAAGTACGAGCAGTACTTC. V and J are TRBV27 and TRBJ2-7, with 7 bases identical to TRBD2. With 6 bases clipped from V and 4 bases from J, the junction kept 6 bases outside the gene matches. Germline CDR1 is MNHEY and CDR2 is SMNVEV (reference sequence). The CDR3 is 13 amino acids.

The chain uses TRBV7-6 and TRBJ2-3; no clear D. The CDR3 contains 11 residues. V lost 4 bases and J lost 3, with 2 bases in between. The germline V gene encodes CDR1 SGHVS and CDR2 FNYEAQ. The chain's CDR3 is CASSSTDTQYF. DNA for the CDR3: TGTGCCAGCAGCTCAACAGATACGCAGTATTTT.

The chain is built from TRBV7-8 and TRBJ1-4, with D possibly being TRBD1 (5 bases). The CDR3 length is 16 residues. Germline V gene lookup returns CDR1 SGHVS and CDR2 FQNEAQ. Trimming removed 6 bases from V and 0 bases from J, with 14 bases in between. CDR3 DNA: TGTGCCAGCAGTCTCCAAACAGGAGCAACTAATGAAAAACTGTTTTTT. Translation gives CASSLQTGATNEKLFF.

This clone has only a few counts. The chain has TRBV6-1 and TRBJ1-1, with D possibly matching TRBD1 (5 bases). V was shortened by 1 base and J by 11 bases, with 17 bases between the two germline ends. CDR3 length: 14 residues. Germline V gene data show CDR1 as MNHNS and CDR2 as SASEGT. CDR3: CASSEGRTLTRAFF. The CDR3 coding sequence is TGTGCCAGCAGTGAAGGTCGGACACTGACGCGGGCTTTCTTT.

Concerning this clone itself: The same CDR3 is also encoded by other DNA sequences in this sample. The rearrangement joins TRBV2 to TRBJ1-1; 7 positions agree with TRBD1. Trimming removed 2 bases from V and 1 base from J; junction bases left unmatched: 7. The CDR3 runs to 16 residues. Germline V CDR1 and CDR2: SNHLY, FYNNEI. The CDR3 DNA reads as TGTGCCAGCAGTGAACGTATATCAGGGGGGAACACTGAAGCTTTCTTT. Its translation is CASSERISGGNTEAFF.

The chain uses TRBV3-1 (or the pseudogene TRBV3-2) and TRBJ1-1, with D maybe TRBD1 (6 bases). This CDR3 is 14 amino acids long. Germline-derived CDR1 and CDR2 are LGHDT and YNNKEL (reference sequence). V was pared by 1 base and J by 7 bases, with 13 bases between. The CDR3 DNA sequence: TGTGCCAGCAGCCAAGGGGGGCTGTTCAGTGAAGCTTTCTTT. Translating it yields CASSQGGLFSEAFF.

In regard to this clone: Germline and junction disagree at one end, which may indicate a read error. In DNA form, the CDR3 reads TGTGCCAGCCGCCAGGGAGGGAGAGACTCGGGTGGCTACACCTTC. Translated, it gives CASRQGGRDSGGYTF. V is TRBV3-1 (or the pseudogene TRBV3-2) and J is TRBJ1-2; possible D gene TRBD1, 5 bases. CDR3 size: 15 residues. Germline CDR1 reads LGHDT; CDR2 reads YNNKEL (reference sequence).

The V call is TRBV5-1, the J call TRBJ2-1; D possibly corresponds to TRBD2 (5 bases). CDR3 length: 15 residues. Deletions cut 0 bases from V and 8 bases from J, with 15 bases between. Germline-derived CDR1 and CDR2 are SGHRS and YFSETQ. CDR3 residues: CASSLDTHGLDEQFF. CDR3 nucleotides: TGCGCCAGCAGCTTGGACACGCACGGACTCGATGAGCAGTTCTTC.

The chain combines TRBV7-2 with TRBJ2-3; 9 nucleotides line up with TRBD2. Germline trimming cut 1 base from V and 4 bases from J; bases unmatched to any gene: 3. CDR1 is SGHTA and CDR2 is FQGNSA in the germline V gene. The CDR3 loop spans 15 amino acids. Here the CDR3 reads CASSLVASGADTQYF. The CDR3 DNA follows: TGTGCCAGCAGCTTAGTCGCTAGCGGGGCAGATACGCAGTATTTT.

The chain has TRBV2 and TRBJ1-2; a weak D match, TRBD1 (6 bases). CDR1 and CDR2 (germline): SNHLY, FYNNEI. The CDR3 spans 12 residues. V was trimmed by 6 bases and J by 8 bases, leaving 13 bases between them. CDR3 DNA: TGTGCCAGCAGACGGGACATGCAGGGCTACACCTTC. Translating gives CASRRDMQGYTF.

CDR3 sequence reads: CASSHLQGNEQYF. For the CDR3, the DNA is TGTGCCAGCAGCCACCTACAGGGAAACGAGCAGTACTTC. The V and J genes are TRBV3-1 (or the pseudogene TRBV3-2) and TRBJ2-7; possibly TRBD1 for D (6 bases). The V gene's germline CDR1 is LGHDT and CDR2 YNNKEL (reference sequence). Trimming shortened V by 3 bases and J by 5 bases, and 11 bases separated the two germline ends. The CDR3 covers 13 residues.

This chain joins TRBV18 and TRBJ2-2, with a possible D match to TRBD2 (5 bases). Deletions cut 3 bases from V and 2 bases from J, with 13 bases between. The germline gives CDR1 KGHSH, CDR2 LQKENI. The CDR3 is 16 residues long. CDR3 nucleotides: TGTGCCAGCTCACCTCCGGGGAGACCCAACACCGGGGAGCTGTTTTTT. It is translated as CASSPPGRPNTGELFF.

The chain joins TRBV19 to TRBJ1-2; weak D call: TRBD1 (5 bases). The CDR3 covers 11 residues. V lost 4 bases to trimming and J lost 8 bases, with 8 bases between them. Germline V CDR1 and CDR2: LNHDA, SQIVND (reference sequence). CDR3 region: CASSTRQGYTF. The CDR3 bases are TGTGCCAGTAGTACCCGACAGGGCTACACCTTC.

J is TRBJ2-7 and V is TRBV19; 10 positions match TRBD1. Germline CDR1 reads LNHDA; CDR2 reads SQIVND (reference sequence). The CDR3 is 15 amino acids. Trimming at V came to 3 bases and at J to 0 bases, leaving 2 bases not matched to a gene. In DNA form, the CDR3 reads TGTGCCAGTAGTATTGGGACAGGGGCCTCCTACGAGCAGTACTTC. It translates to CASSIGTGASYEQYF.

The V and J genes are TRBV6-2 or TRBV6-3 and TRBJ2-1; 10 bases agree with TRBD2. V lost 2 bases to trimming and J lost 10 bases; unmatched junction nucleotides: 8. This CDR3 contains 15 residues. The germline gives CDR1 MNHEY, CDR2 SVGEGT. CDR3 bases: TGTGCCAGCAGTTACAGGGTAGCGGGAGGCTGGGAGCAGTTCTTC. Translation gives CASSYRVAGGWEQFF.

The chain has TRBV30 and TRBJ1-5; 7 positions match TRBD1. The CDR3 has 13 amino acids. J lost 6 bases, V lost 0 bases, and 2 bases had no gene match. Germline V gene sequence: CDR1 GTSNPN, CDR2 SVGIG (reference sequence). CDR3 region: CAWSVGGGQPQHF. The CDR3 nucleotides read TGTGCCTGGAGTGTAGGGGGCGGTCAGCCCCAGCATTTT.

The CDR3 DNA reads TGTGCCAGCAGTTACGGGCGAAATCAGCCCCAGCATTTT. It is translated as CASSYGRNQPQHF. This rearrangement joins TRBV6-5 to TRBJ1-5; the D is unclear. CDR3 size: 13 residues. V was trimmed by 2 bases and J by 4 bases, leaving 6 bases between them. Per the germline V gene, CDR1 is MNHEY and CDR2 is SVGAGI.

J is TRBJ1-2 and V is TRBV18; TRBD1 matches 10 bases. Germline values: CDR1 KGHSH, CDR2 LQKENI. Germline trimming cut 2 bases from V and 8 bases from J; bases unmatched to any gene: 8. This CDR3 has 15 residues. The CDR3 DNA sequence: TGTGCCAGCTCACCAGAAACCGGGACAGGGGACGGCTACACCTTC. Translating it yields CASSPETGTGDGYTF. Full variable domain (remainder filled in from reference TRBV18 and TRBJ1-2): NAGVMQNPRHLVRRRGQEARLRCSPMKGHSHVYWYRQLPEEGLKFMVYLQKENIIDESGMPKERFSAEFPKEGPSILRIQQVVRGDSAAYFCASSPETGTGDGYTFGSGTRLTVV.